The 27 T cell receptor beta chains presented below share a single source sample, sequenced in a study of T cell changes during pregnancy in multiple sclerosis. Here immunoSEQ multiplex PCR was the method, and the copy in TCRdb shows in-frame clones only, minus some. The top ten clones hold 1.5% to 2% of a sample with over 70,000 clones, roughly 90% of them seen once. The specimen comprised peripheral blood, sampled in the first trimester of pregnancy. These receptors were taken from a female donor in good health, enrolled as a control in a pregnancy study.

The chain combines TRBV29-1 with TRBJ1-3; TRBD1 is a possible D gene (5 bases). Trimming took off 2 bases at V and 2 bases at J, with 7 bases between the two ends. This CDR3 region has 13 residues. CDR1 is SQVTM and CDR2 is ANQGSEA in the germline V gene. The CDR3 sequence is CSVEPRAGNTIYF. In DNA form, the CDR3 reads TGCAGCGTTGAACCCAGGGCTGGAAACACCATATATTTT.

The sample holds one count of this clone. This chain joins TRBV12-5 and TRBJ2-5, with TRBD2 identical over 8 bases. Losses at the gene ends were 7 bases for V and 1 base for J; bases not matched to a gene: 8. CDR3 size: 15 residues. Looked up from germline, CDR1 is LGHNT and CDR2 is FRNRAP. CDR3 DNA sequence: TGTGCTAGTGCCCGGGGGGGCCGATCCCAAGAGACCCAGTACTTC. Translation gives CASARGGRSQETQYF.

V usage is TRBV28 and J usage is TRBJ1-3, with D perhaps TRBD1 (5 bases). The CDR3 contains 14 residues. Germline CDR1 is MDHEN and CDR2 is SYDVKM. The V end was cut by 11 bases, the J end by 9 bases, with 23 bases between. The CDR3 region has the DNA TGTGCCGCCCACCGCCCCCAGGGCTCGGGCACCATATATTTT. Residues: CAAHRPQGSGTIYF.

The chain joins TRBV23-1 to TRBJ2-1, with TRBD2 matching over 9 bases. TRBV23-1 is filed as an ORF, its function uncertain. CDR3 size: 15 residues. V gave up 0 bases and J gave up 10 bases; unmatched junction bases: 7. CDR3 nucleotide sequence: TGCGCCAGCAGTCAATCGCTAGCGGGGCGGGGGGAGCAGTTCTTC. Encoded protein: CASSQSLAGRGEQFF.

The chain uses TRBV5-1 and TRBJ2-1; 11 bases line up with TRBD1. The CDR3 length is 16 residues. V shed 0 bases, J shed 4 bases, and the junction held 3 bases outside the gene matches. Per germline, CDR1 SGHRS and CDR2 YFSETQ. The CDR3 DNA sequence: TGCGCCAGCAGCTTGGAGGGGACAGGGGGTTACAATGAGCAGTTCTTC. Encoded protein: CASSLEGTGGYNEQFF.

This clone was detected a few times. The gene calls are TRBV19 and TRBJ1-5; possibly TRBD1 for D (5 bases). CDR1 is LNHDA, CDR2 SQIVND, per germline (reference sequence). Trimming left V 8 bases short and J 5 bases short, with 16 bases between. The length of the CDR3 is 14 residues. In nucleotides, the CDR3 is TGTGCCAGTGTTGCACGGGGAGGGGATCAGCCCCAGCATTTT. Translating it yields CASVARGGDQPQHF.

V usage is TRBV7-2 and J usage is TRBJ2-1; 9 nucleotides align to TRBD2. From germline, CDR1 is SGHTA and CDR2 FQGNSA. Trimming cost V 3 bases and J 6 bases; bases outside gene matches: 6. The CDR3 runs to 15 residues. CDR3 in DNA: TGTGCCAGCAGCTTCAGCGGGGGGCTACCCAATGAGCAGTTCTTC. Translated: CASSFSGGLPNEQFF.

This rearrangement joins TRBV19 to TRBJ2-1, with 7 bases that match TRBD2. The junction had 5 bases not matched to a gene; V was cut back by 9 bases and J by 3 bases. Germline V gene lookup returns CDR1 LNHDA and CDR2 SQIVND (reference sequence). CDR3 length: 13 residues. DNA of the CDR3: TGTGCCAGCTCCCAGCGGGGCTACAATGAGCAGTTCTTC. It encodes CASSQRGYNEQFF.

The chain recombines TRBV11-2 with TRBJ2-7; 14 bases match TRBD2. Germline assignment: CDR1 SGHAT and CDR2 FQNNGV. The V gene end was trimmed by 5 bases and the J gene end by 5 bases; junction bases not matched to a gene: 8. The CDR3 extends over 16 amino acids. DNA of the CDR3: TGTGCCAGCAGCGCTGGGACTAGCGGGGGTAACGACGAGCAGTACTTC. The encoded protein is CASSAGTSGGNDEQYF.

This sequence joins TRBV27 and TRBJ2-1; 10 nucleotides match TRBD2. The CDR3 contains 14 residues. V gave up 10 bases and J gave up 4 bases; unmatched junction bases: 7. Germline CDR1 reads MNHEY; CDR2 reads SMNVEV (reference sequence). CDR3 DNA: TGTGCCACCTCCAGCGGGGGGGATTACAATGAGCAGTTCTTC. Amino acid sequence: CATSSGGDYNEQFF.

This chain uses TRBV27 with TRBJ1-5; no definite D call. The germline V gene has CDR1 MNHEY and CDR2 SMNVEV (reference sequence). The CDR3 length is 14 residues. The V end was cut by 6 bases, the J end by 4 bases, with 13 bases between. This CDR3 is CASSVPGINQPQHF. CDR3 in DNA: TGTGCCAGCAGCGTGCCCGGGATTAATCAGCCCCAGCATTTT.

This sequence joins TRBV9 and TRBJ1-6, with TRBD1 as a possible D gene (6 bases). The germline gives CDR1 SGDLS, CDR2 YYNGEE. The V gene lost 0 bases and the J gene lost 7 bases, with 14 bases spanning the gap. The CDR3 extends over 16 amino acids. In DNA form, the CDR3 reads TGTGCCAGCAGCGTAGCGGGAGGGGGTAAAAATTCACCCCTCCACTTT. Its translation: CASSVAGGGKNSPLHF.

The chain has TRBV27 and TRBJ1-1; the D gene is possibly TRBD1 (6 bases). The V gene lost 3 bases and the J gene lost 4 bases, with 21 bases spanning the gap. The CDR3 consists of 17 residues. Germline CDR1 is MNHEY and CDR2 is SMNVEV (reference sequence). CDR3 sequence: CASSLTPTQGPGTEAFF. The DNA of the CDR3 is TGTGCCAGCAGTTTGACCCCGACACAGGGTCCGGGCACTGAAGCTTTCTTT.

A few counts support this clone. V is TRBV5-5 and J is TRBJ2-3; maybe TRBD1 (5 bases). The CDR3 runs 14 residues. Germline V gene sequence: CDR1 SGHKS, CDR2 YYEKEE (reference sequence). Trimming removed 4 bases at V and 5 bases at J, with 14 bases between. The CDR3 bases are TGTGCCAGCAGCCTACAGGCTATTCAAGATACGCAGTATTTT. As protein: CASSLQAIQDTQYF.

The CDR3 DNA is TGTGCCAGCAGCACAGACACCTCTGGGGCCAACGTCCTGACTTTC. It is translated as CASSTDTSGANVLTF. This chain joins TRBV7-9 and TRBJ2-6; no reliable D call. V lost 5 bases and J 0 bases, leaving 8 bases between the germline ends. The germline gives CDR1 SEHNR, CDR2 FQNEAQ (reference sequence). There are 15 residues in the CDR3. Together with reference TRBV7-9 and TRBJ2-6, the CDR3 gives the full variable domain: DTGVSQNPRHKITKRGQNVTFRCDPISEHNRLYWYRQTLGQGPEFLTYFQNEAQLEKSRLLSDRFSAERPKGSFSTLEIQRTEQGDSAMYLCASSTDTSGANVLTFGAGSRLTVL.

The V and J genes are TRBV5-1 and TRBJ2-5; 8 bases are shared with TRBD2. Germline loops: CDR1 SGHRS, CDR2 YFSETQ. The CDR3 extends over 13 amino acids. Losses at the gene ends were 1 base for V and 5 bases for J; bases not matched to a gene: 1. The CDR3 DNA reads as TGCGCCAGCAGCTTGACGGGGGGGGAGACCCAGTACTTC. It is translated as CASSLTGGETQYF.

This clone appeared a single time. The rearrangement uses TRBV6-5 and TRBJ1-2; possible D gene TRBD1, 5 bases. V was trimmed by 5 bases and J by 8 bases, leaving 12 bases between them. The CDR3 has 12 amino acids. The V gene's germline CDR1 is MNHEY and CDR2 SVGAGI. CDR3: CASSPKGQGYTF. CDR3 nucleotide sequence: TGTGCCAGCAGTCCCAAGGGGCAGGGCTACACCTTC.

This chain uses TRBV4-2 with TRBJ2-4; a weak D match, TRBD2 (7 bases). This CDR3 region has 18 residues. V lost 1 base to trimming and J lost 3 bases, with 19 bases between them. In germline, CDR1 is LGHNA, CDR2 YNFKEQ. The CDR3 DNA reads TGTGCCAGCAGCCAAGGGGGCCCCGGGGGGCTGGGCAAAAACATTCAGTACTTC. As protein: CASSQGGPGGLGKNIQYF.

Here the CDR3 reads CASSFSGTRNYEQYF. CDR3 DNA: TGTGCCAGCAGTTTTTCCGGGACACGGAACTACGAGCAGTACTTC. This chain uses TRBV27 with TRBJ2-7; D is perhaps TRBD1 (6 bases). V lost 3 bases and J lost 3, with 15 bases in between. CDR1 and CDR2 (germline): MNHEY, SMNVEV (reference sequence). CDR3 length: 15 amino acids.

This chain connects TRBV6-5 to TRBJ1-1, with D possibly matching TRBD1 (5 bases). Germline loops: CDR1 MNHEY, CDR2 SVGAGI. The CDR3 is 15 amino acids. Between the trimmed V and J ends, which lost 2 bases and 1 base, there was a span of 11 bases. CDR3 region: CASSYRGLTNTEAFF. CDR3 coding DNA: TGTGCCAGCAGTTACCGGGGGTTGACGAACACTGAAGCTTTCTTT.

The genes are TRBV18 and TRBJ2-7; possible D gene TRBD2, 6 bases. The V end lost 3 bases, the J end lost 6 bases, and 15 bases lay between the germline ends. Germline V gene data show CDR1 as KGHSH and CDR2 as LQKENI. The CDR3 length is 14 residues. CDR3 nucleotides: TGTGCCAGCTCACCCCCCCTCCCCGGGGGCGAGCAGTACTTC. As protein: CASSPPLPGGEQYF.

This CDR3 reads CASSQDGGVGTGELFF. CDR3 coding DNA: TGCGCCAGCAGCCAAGACGGAGGGGTTGGCACCGGGGAGCTGTTTTTT. The chain has TRBV4-3 and TRBJ2-2; perhaps TRBD2 as D (6 bases). The CDR3 runs to 16 residues. Germline V gene sequence: CDR1 LGHNA, CDR2 YSLEER. Trimming shortened V by 0 bases and J by 4 bases, and 12 bases separated the two germline ends.

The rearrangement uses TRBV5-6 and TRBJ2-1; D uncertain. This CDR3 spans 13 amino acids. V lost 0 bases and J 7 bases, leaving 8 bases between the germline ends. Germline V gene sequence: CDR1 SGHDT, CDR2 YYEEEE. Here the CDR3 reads CASSLAEQNEQFF. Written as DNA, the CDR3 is TGTGCCAGCAGCTTGGCCGAGCAAAATGAGCAGTTCTTC.

The DNA of the CDR3 is TGTGCCAGCAGCCAAGGCCTCGGGGGGGGAGGGGGTAACACTGAAGCTTTCTTT. Protein product: CASSQGLGGGGGNTEAFF. J is TRBJ1-1 and V is TRBV4-2, with D perhaps matching TRBD1 (6 bases). The V end lost 1 base, the J end lost 2 bases, and 20 bases lay between the germline ends. The CDR3 has 18 residues. Germline CDR1 reads LGHNA; CDR2 reads YNFKEQ.

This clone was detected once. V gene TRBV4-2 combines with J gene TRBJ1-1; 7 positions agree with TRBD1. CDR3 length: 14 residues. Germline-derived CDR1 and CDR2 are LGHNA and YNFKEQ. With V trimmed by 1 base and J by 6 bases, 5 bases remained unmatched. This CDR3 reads CASSQVVTGAEAFF. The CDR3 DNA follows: TGTGCCAGCAGCCAAGTTGTAACAGGGGCTGAAGCTTTCTTT.

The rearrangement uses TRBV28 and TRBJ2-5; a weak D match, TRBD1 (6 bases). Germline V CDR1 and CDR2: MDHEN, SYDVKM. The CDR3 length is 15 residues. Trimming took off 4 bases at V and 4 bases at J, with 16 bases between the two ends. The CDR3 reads CASSSPIRGRETQYF. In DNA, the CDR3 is TGTGCCAGCAGTTCCCCCATAAGGGGGAGAGAGACCCAGTACTTC.

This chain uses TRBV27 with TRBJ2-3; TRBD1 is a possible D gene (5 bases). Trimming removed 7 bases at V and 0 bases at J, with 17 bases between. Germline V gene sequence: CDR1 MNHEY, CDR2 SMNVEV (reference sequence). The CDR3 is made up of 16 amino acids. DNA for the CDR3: TGTGCCAGCATTCCAAGGTGGGGCTGGAGCACAGATACGCAGTATTTT. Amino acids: CASIPRWGWSTDTQYF.